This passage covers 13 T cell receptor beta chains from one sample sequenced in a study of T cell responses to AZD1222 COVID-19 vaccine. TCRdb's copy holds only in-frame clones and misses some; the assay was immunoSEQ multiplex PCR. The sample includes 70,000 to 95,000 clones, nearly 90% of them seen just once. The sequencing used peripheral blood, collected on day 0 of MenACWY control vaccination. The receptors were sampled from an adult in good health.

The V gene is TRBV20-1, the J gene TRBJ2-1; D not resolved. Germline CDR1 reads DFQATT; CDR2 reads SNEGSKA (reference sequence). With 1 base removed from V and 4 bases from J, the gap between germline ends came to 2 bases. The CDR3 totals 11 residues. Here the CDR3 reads CSARAYNEQFF. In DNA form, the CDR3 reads TGCAGTGCTAGAGCTTACAATGAGCAGTTCTTC.

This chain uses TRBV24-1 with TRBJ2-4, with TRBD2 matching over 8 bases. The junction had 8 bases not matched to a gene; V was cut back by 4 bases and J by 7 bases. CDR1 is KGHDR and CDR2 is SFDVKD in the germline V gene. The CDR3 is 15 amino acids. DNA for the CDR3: TGTGCCACCAGTGACGGGCGGGGGGCTGGTAACATTCAGTACTTC. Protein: CATSDGRGAGNIQYF.

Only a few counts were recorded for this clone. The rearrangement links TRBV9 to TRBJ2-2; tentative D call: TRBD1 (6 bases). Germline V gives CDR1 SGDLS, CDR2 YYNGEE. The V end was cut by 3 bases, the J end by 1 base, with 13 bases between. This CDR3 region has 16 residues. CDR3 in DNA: TGTGCCAGCAGCGAAGGCATGGGACAGAACACCGGGGAGCTGTTTTTT. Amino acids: CASSEGMGQNTGELFF.

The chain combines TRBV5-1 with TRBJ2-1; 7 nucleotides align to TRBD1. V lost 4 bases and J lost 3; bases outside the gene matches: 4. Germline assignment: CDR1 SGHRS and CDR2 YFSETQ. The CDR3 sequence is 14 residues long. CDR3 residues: CASSDGQVYNEQFF. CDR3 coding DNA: TGCGCCAGCAGCGATGGACAGGTCTACAATGAGCAGTTCTTC. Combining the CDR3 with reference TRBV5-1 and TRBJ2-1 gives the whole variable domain KAGVTQTPRYLIKTRGQQVTLSCSPISGHRSVSWYQQTPGQGLQFLFEYFSETQRNKGNFPGRFSGRQFSNSRSEMNVSTLELGDSALYLCASSDGQVYNEQFFGPGTRLTVL.

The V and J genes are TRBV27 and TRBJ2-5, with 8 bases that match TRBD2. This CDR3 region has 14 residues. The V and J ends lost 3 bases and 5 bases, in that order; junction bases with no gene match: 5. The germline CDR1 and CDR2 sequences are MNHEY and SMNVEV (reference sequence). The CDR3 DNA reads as TGTGCCAGCAGTTTTTCCGGGGGGGCGGAGACCCAGTACTTC. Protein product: CASSFSGGAETQYF.

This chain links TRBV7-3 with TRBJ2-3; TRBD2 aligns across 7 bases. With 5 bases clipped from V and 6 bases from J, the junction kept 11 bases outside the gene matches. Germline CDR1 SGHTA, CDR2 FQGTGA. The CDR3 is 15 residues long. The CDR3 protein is CASSHTSSGADTQYF. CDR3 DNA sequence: TGTGCCAGCAGCCATACTAGCAGCGGGGCGGATACGCAGTATTTT.

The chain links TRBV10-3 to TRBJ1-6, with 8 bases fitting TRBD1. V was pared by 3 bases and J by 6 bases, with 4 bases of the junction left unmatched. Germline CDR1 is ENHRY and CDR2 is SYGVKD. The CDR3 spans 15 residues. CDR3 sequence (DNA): TGTGCCATCAGTGATGGGACAGGAACTAATTCACCCCTCCACTTT. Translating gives CAISDGTGTNSPLHF.

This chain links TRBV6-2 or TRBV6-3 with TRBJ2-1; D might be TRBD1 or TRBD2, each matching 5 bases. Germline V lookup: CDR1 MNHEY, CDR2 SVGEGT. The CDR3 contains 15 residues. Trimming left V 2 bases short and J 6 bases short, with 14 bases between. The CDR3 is CASSYLLGGGNEQFF. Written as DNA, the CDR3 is TGTGCCAGCAGTTACCTCCTGGGTGGGGGCAATGAGCAGTTCTTC.

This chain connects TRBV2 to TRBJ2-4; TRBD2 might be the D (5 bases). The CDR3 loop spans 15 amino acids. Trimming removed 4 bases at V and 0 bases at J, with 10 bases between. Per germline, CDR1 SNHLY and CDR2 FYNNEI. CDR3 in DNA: TGTGCCAGCAGTGTGGAGGCCCTAGCCAAAAACATTCAGTACTTC. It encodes CASSVEALAKNIQYF.

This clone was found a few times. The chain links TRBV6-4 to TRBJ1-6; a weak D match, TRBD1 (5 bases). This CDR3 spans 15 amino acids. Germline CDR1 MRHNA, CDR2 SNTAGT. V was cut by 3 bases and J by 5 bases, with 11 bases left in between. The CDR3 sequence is CASSEGVGDNSPLHF. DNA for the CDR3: TGTGCCAGCAGTGAAGGGGTAGGAGATAATTCACCCCTCCACTTT.

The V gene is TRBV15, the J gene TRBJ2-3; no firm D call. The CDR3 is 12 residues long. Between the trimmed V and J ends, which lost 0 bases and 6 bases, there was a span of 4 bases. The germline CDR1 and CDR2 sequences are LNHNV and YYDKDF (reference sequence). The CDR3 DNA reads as TGTGCCACCAGCAGAGACGGGGATACGCAGTATTTT. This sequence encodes CATSRDGDTQYF.

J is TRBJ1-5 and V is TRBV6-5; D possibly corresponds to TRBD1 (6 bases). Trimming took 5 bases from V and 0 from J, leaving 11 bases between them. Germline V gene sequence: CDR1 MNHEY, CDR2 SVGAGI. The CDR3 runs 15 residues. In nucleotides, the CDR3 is TGTGCCAGCAGTATATACAGGGATAGCAATCAGCCCCAGCATTTT. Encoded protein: CASSIYRDSNQPQHF.

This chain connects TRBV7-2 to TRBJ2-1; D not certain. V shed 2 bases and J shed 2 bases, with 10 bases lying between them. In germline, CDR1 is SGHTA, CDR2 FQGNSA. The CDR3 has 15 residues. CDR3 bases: TGTGCCAGCAGCTTAAGTCGGTCTACCTACAATGAGCAGTTCTTC. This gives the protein CASSLSRSTYNEQFF.